This T cell receptor beta chain was retrieved from a study of identical twins (dated by TCRdb to the mid-2010s). Background for the entire study: TCR alpha and beta repertoires from monozygotic twins, unrelated adults of various ages and cord blood were deep-sequenced to test whether fetal clonotypes persist. Replicate twin experiments were performed at different times using different library preparation protocols to rule out contamination. Overall results and qualifications from the work: A weaker excess of twin sharing was found in beta out-of-frame sequences because the signal-to-noise ratio was lowered by fewer shared sequences. Invariant T cells such as MAIT and iNKT could partly confound zero-insertion analyses, though diverse VJ usage argued against this for most clonotypes. Abundant cord blood beta clonotypes carried fewer insertions; young adult naive repertoires showed a weaker similar trend, while memory repertoires showed none. Out-of-frame TCR alpha sequences shared between twins showed an excess of low generation-probability sequences compared with coincidental sharing between unrelated individuals. Conclusions relied on cross-sectional statistical analysis, since the same donors could not be followed over many years. In monozygotic twins, out-of-frame TCR alpha sharing was systematically underestimated by recombination models, although the models agreed with sharing between unrelated individuals.

Every donor in the study was a healthy Caucasian. Three pairs of female monozygotic twins, all aged 18 to 29 years, were included in the twin cohort. Peripheral blood mononuclear cells were used as the source from which RNA for TCR libraries was isolated. Clipping removes 5 bases from V and 5 bases from J, with 8 as the unmatched junction base count. Its CDR3 holds 15 amino acids, cysteine through phenylalanine. This entry keeps only the CDR3 DNA: 45 bases, framed from base 1. Reading the germline V gene (reference sequence) gives CDR1 SEHNR and CDR2 FQNEAQ. This clonotype was seen a few times. Its antigen has not been determined. The record has no base qualities; no much larger clone is one base away. To prepare the library, 5' RACE was applied. Sequenced on an Illumina HiSeq 2000. A universal primer binding site was added through template switching, and the final cDNA carried a unique molecular identifier so that TCR cDNA molecules could be counted accurately. Specific primers in the conserved constant-segment region were used to synthesize first-strand cDNA for the TCR alpha and beta chains. Each cDNA library was double barcoded, with a SMART-Mk sample barcode plus Illumina barcodes, to control for contamination. TruSeq adapter sequences, together with Illumina sample barcodes, were added in two successive PCR steps. The TCR alpha and beta cDNA libraries were sequenced on the Illumina HiSeq platform using custom primers. In the source study's methods: Unique molecular identifiers were extracted from raw reads with MiGEC, and CDR3 positions were determined with MiXCR. Recombination models were inferred per individual with the repgenHMM and IGoR tools using an EM algorithm. Shared clonotype analysis was performed with the tcR package in R, normalizing sharing by the product of cloneset sizes. To study raw recombination without the effects of thymic and clonal selection, out-of-frame nonproductive sequences were analyzed. TCRdb cleaned the public reads at Q25 with fastp, built clones with MiXCR and kept in-frame beta chains. Identical CDR3 protein sequences are pooled into one entry, listed with their most common genes and DNA. None of the V and J calls come from the authors' own analysis; TCRdb made them. The sample yields around 690,000 distinct CDR3 sequences; 21% were counted once. The ten largest clones take up over 4% of the sample.

In addition, the sample was reused for a study of T cells expressing NK-cell markers. Per that second paper: About eight donors provided sorted CD3+CD56+NKG2C+, CD3+CD56+NKG2C- and CD3+CD56-NKG2C+ T-cell subsets, whose TCR beta-chain repertoires were profiled. Among the eight sequenced donors, only one was HCMV-seronegative, while the other seven were HCMV-seropositive. In several experiments an anti-gammadeltaTCR antibody was added to restrict sorting to alphabetaTCR-expressing T cells. For roughly 6 donors, the dominant CD3+CD56+NKG2C+ clonotypes were among the top 10 CD8+ clonotypes and accounted for 1.0-7.0% of CD8+ T cells. Those dominant clonotypes were again the most abundant among CD3+CD56-NKG2C+ cells in several donors, at about 28.3-60.1%. It remained unclear whether the expanded NKG2C-expressing T cell clones were specific for HCMV antigens. The eight sequenced donors were randomly selected healthy volunteers, three men and five women. To determine HCMV serostatus, a commercial ELISA kit was used to detect HCMV-specific IgG in serum. For several donors, bulk peripheral blood T-cell repertoires were also sequenced from unsorted PBMC. Reads were demultiplexed and grouped by UMI with MIGEC, and clonotypes were assembled and quantified with MiTCR. Only TCR cDNA sequences supported by at least two reads were kept to exclude erroneous sequences. The tcR package was used for downstream repertoire analysis, with clonotypes matched between fractions based on CDR3 nucleotide sequence plus V segment. VDJmatch was used to annotate antigen specificity against VDJdb, with one amino acid substitution in CDR3 permitted.

Sequencing was done on a sample of PBMCs. The chain is encoded by TRBV7-9 joined to TRBJ2-2; the junction holds 7 bases that match TRBD1. This sequence originates from a woman aged 18-30 years in good health. This receptor carries the CDR3 CASSHRVTGTGELFF. The DNA sequence is as follows: TGTGCCAGCAGCCACCGTGTGACAGGGACCGGGGAGCTGTTTTTT.